This TCR beta chain was observed in a study of control samples from healthy donors and cancer patients (dated by TCRdb to 2019 to 2021). As to this clone: Its recognized antigen is unknown. The record has no base qualities; no much larger clone is one base away.

Trimming costs V 6 bases and J 3 bases, and their ends lie 9 bases apart. Via the germline V gene (reference sequence), CDR1 is SGHAT and CDR2 FQDESV. Spanning cysteine to phenylalanine, the CDR3 consists of 12 amino acids. The CDR3 DNA has 36 bases and is translated from base 1. Libraries were made using the immunoSEQ multiplex PCR assay. TCRdb took over this immuneACCESS table, retaining in-frame rearrangements with V and J assigned. Such tables are incomplete; in checked studies, under half of the missing clones stem from an unresolved V gene, and the remainder is unexplained. Across this sample there are about 410,000 clones, with about 93% seen only once. Around 6.5% of the sample is in the top ten clones.

This receptor chain uses TRBV11-1 and TRBJ2-7; perhaps TRBD2 is the D gene, with 6 bases matching. The clonotype was recovered from a man between 35 and 55 years old with head and neck cancer. What was sequenced was PBMCs. The CDR3 corresponds to CASSRDFYEQYF. The nucleotides are TGTGCCAGCAGTAGGGACTTCTACGAGCAGTACTTC.